The 13 T cell receptor beta chains in this list originate from one sample, sequenced in a study of cytomegalovirus exposure and HLA in healthy donors. Vbeta (60) and Jbeta (13) primers were used in the PCR. Clones were sequenced by immunoSEQ multiplex PCR, and TCRdb holds only the in-frame ones, with some missing. Among under 200,000 clones listed, roughly 73% were seen once. Sequencing was done on a sample of PBMCs. Receptors originate from a male donor in good health and CMV-seronegative.

The chain links TRBV6-5 to TRBJ2-3; 7 nucleotides line up with TRBD2. J was trimmed by 0 bases and V by 6 bases; bases with no gene match: 6. The germline gives CDR1 MNHEY, CDR2 SVGAGI. The CDR3 contains 15 residues. The CDR3 protein is CASRGRGSSTDTQYF. The CDR3 DNA reads TGTGCCAGCAGGGGGCGCGGGAGTAGCACAGATACGCAGTATTTT.

J is TRBJ1-1 and V is TRBV14; 10 bases align to TRBD1. V was clipped by 4 bases and J by 1 base; unmatched bases: 3. Germline V CDR1 and CDR2: SGHDN, FVKESK. The CDR3 runs 15 residues. The CDR3 protein is CASSLRDRGNTEAFF. The CDR3 nucleotides are TGTGCCAGCAGCCTAAGGGACAGGGGGAACACTGAAGCTTTCTTT.

The CDR3 DNA reads TGTGCCAGCAGCCCCGGGACTAGCGGGATCTACGAGCAGTACTTC. Translated, it gives CASSPGTSGIYEQYF. The chain links TRBV5-4 to TRBJ2-7; the match to TRBD2 covers 13 bases. V trimming: 4 bases; J trimming: 3 bases; junction bases outside the gene matches: 4. Germline CDR1 SGHNT, CDR2 YYREEE (reference sequence). This CDR3 comprises 15 residues.

The table lists this clone with a count of one. The rearrangement joins TRBV7-2 to TRBJ2-1, with 8 bases aligning to TRBD2. This CDR3 spans 15 amino acids. Germline V gene sequence: CDR1 SGHTA, CDR2 FQGNSA. With 3 bases clipped from V and 5 bases from J, the junction kept 6 bases outside the gene matches. CDR3 residues: CASSFGAGGNNEQFF. The CDR3 DNA follows: TGTGCCAGCAGCTTTGGGGCGGGAGGTAACAATGAGCAGTTCTTC.

The chain employs TRBV18 and TRBJ1-5, with TRBD1 as a possible D gene (6 bases). From germline, CDR1 is KGHSH and CDR2 LQKENI. Trimming cost V 3 bases and J 1 base, with 10 bases left between them. The CDR3 has 15 residues. DNA for the CDR3: TGTGCCAGCTCACCGCAAACAGGGAGCAATCAGCCCCAGCATTTT. Encoded protein: CASSPQTGSNQPQHF.

The V call is TRBV7-8, the J call TRBJ1-4; D possibly corresponds to TRBD1 (6 bases). The germline CDR1 and CDR2 sequences are SGHVS and FQNEAQ. The CDR3 is 14 amino acids. The germline V and J ends were trimmed by 5 bases and 7 bases, with 14 bases remaining between them. The chain's CDR3 is CASSITGSGEKLFF. The CDR3 DNA follows: TGTGCCAGCAGCATCACAGGGTCGGGTGAAAAACTGTTTTTT.

V gene TRBV4-2 combines with J gene TRBJ1-4; 9 bases agree with TRBD1. With V trimmed by 4 bases and J by 7 bases, 16 bases remained unmatched. CDR3 size: 18 residues. The germline V gene has CDR1 LGHNA and CDR2 YNFKEQ. Here the CDR3 DNA reads TGTGCCAGCAGCCTTACACCGGGACAGGGTGTCGGTGGTGAAAAACTGTTTTTT. Protein: CASSLTPGQGVGGEKLFF.

The chain employs TRBV5-8 and TRBJ2-2; D might be TRBD2 (6 bases). The V end was cut by 4 bases, the J end by 5 bases, with 6 bases between. Germline V gene sequence: CDR1 SGHTS, CDR2 YDEGEE. The length of the CDR3 is 12 residues. Here the CDR3 DNA reads TGTGCCAGCAGCAGCGGGACCGGGGAGCTGTTTTTT. Translation gives CASSSGTGELFF.

The V call is TRBV6-5, the J call TRBJ1-6; TRBD1 matches 7 bases. The germline gives CDR1 MNHEY, CDR2 SVGAGI. V lost 5 bases to trimming and J lost 7 bases; unmatched junction nucleotides: 5. CDR3 length: 14 amino acids. The CDR3 is CASSNRGQNSPLHF. CDR3 bases: TGTGCCAGCAGTAACAGGGGACAAAATTCACCCCTCCACTTT.

This clone was picked up one time. V gene TRBV7-6 combines with J gene TRBJ1-2, with D perhaps TRBD1 (5 bases). Germline V gene sequence: CDR1 SGHVS, CDR2 FNYEAQ. CDR3 size: 15 residues. Trimming pared 1 base from V and 1 base from J, leaving 10 bases between. The CDR3 DNA is TGTGCCAGCAGCTTAGGAGCCGGGGGTAACTATGGCTACACCTTC. Translation: CASSLGAGGNYGYTF. Full variable domain (rest looked up from reference TRBV7-6 and TRBJ1-2): GAGVSQSPRYKVTKRGQDVALRCDPISGHVSLYWYRQALGQGPEFLTYFNYEAQQDKSGLPNDRFSAERPEGSISTLTIQRTEQRDSAMYRCASSLGAGGNYGYTFGSGTRLTVV.

In this sample, this clone turned up a few times. The rearrangement joins TRBV27 to TRBJ1-6; 7 bases fit TRBD1. The CDR3 contains 16 residues. Germline assignment: CDR1 MNHEY and CDR2 SMNVEV (reference sequence). J was trimmed by 0 bases and V by 6 bases; bases with no gene match: 5. The CDR3: CASRRQGSSYNSPLHF. As DNA, the CDR3 is TGTGCCAGCAGAAGACAGGGCAGCTCCTATAATTCACCCCTCCACTTT.

The gene calls are TRBV6-6 and TRBJ1-5, with D unclear. Germline lookup yields CDR1 MNHNY and CDR2 SVGAGI (reference sequence). This CDR3 comprises 14 residues. V gave up 8 bases and J gave up 0 bases, with 11 bases separating them. The DNA for the CDR3 is TGTGCCAGCGAAGCCTTAGATAGCAATCAGCCCCAGCATTTT. The encoded protein is CASEALDSNQPQHF.

This chain links TRBV9 with TRBJ2-2; a possible D gene is TRBD1 (5 bases). The CDR3 spans 16 residues. Per germline, CDR1 SGDLS and CDR2 YYNGEE. Trimming took 0 bases from V and 3 from J, leaving 12 bases between them. CDR3 sequence: CASSVGVGADTGELFF. CDR3 nucleotides: TGTGCCAGCAGCGTAGGAGTAGGGGCGGACACCGGGGAGCTGTTTTTT.